This T cell receptor (beta chain) stems from a study of T cell responses to AZD1222 COVID-19 vaccine. Assay: immunoSEQ multiplex PCR; the TCRdb copy retains only in-frame clones and omits some. The sample includes about 120,000 clones, about 89% of them seen just once. V shed 10 bases and J 4 bases; nucleotides not matched to a gene: 9. Germline loops: CDR1 LGHDT, CDR2 YNNKEL (reference sequence). This CDR3 is 14 amino acids long. Notes on the study in general: Repertoire collection took place solely once the T cell response had peaked. Donors, mostly white British, included more females; clonal diversity was possibly underestimated. Spike-specific TCR repertoires showed rising breadth and depth after two AZD1222 doses.

For this clone: Its antigen is not identified.

The material sequenced was peripheral blood, taken on day 0 of AZD1222 vaccination. The rearrangement links TRBV3-1 (or the pseudogene TRBV3-2) to TRBJ2-2; 7 bases fit TRBD1. The sequence was obtained from an adult in good health. The CDR3 coding sequence is TGTGCCACCTCGAGGGGGCGGAGCACCGGGGAGCTGTTTTTT. Translation: CATSRGRSTGELFF.